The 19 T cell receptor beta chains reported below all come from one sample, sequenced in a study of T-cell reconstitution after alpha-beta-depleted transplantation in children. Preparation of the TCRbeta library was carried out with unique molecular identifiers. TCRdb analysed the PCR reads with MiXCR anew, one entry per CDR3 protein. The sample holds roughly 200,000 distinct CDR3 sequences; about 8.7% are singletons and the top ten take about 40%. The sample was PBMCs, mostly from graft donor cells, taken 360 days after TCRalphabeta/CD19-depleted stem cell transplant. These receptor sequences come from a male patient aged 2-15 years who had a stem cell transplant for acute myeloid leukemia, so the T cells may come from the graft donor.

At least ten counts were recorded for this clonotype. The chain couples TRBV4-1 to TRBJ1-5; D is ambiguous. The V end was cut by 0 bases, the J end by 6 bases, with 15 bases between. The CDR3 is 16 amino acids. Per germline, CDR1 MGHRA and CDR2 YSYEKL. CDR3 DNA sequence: TGCGCCAGCAGCCAAGAGCGAACGGACGCCGGTCAGCCCCAGCATTTT. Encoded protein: CASSQERTDAGQPQHF.

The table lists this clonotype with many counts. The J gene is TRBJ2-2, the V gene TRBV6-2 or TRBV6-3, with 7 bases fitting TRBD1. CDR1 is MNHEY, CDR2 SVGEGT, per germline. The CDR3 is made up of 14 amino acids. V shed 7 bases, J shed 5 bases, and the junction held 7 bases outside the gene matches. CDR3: CASNRGRGTGELFF. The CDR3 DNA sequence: TGTGCCAGCAACAGGGGTAGAGGGACCGGGGAGCTGTTTTTT.

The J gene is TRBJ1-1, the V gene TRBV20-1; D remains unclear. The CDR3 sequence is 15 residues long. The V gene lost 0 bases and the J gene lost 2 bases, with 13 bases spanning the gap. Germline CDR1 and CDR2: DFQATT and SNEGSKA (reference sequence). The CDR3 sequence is CSARDPGSGNTEAFF. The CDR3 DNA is TGCAGTGCTAGAGATCCCGGGTCAGGAAACACTGAAGCTTTCTTT.

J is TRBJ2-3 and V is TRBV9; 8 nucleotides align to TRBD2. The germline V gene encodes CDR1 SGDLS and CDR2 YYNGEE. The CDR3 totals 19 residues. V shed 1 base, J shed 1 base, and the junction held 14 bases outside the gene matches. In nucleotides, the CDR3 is TGTGCCAGCAGCGTAAGGGTAACTAGCGGATGGTTAGGCACAGATACGCAGTATTTT. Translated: CASSVRVTSGWLGTDTQYF.

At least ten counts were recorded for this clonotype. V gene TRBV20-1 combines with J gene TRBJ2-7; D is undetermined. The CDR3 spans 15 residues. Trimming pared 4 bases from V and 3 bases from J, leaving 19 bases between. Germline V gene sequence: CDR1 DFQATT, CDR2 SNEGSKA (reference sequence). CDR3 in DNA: TGCAGTGCTATTCCCTCCCAGCGAGGTAACTACGAGCAGTACTTC. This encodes CSAIPSQRGNYEQYF.

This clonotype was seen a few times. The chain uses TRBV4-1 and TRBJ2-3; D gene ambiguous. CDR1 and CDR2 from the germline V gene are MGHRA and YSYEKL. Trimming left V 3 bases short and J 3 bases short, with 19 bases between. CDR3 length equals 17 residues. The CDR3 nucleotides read TGCGCCAGCAGCCATCTGGGGTCAGGACGATCGACAGATACGCAGTATTTT. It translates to CASSHLGSGRSTDTQYF.

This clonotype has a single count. CDR3 in amino acids: CASSQALVGGSSYNEQFF. CDR3 nucleotides: TGCGCCAGCAGCCAAGCCCTTGTGGGAGGAAGCTCCTACAATGAGCAGTTCTTC. The V call is TRBV4-3, the J call TRBJ2-1; D possibly corresponds to TRBD2 (6 bases). Germline CDR1 reads LGHNA; CDR2 reads YSLEER. Trimming shortened V by 1 base and J by 0 bases, and 16 bases separated the two germline ends. This CDR3 is 18 amino acids long.

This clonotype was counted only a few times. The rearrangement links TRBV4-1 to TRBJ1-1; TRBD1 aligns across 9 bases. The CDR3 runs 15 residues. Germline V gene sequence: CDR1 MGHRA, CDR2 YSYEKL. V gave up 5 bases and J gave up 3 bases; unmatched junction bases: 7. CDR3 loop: CASSYGDRDYTEAFF. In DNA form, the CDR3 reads TGCGCCAGCAGCTACGGGGACAGGGACTACACTGAAGCTTTCTTT.

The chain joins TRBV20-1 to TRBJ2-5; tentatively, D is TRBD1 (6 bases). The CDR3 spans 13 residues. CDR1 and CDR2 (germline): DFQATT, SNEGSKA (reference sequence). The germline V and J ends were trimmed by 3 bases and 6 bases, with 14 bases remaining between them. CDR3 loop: CSASYRDLKTQYF. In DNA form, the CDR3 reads TGCAGTGCTAGCTACAGGGACCTCAAGACCCAGTACTTC.

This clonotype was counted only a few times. DNA for the CDR3: TGTGCCAGCAGCATGGACAGGGTCTACGAGCAGTACTTC. Translating gives CASSMDRVYEQYF. J is TRBJ2-7 and V is TRBV5-6; TRBD1 matches 8 bases. The junction had 3 bases not matched to a gene; V was cut back by 4 bases and J by 3 bases. CDR3 length: 13 amino acids. Germline CDR1 reads SGHDT; CDR2 reads YYEEEE.

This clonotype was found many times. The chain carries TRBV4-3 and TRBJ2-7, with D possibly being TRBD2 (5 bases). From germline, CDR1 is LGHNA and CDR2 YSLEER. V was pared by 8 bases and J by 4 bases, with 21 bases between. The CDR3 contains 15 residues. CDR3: CASSRTLSLRYEQYF. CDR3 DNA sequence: TGCGCCAGCTCCCGGACTCTCTCTTTAAGGTACGAGCAGTACTTC.

The CDR3, as DNA: TGTGCCAGCAGGACAATTAGGGGGCGCAGTCGAGAGACCCAGTACTTC. Translated, it gives CASRTIRGRSRETQYF. The chain carries TRBV2 and TRBJ2-5, with 7 bases identical to TRBD1. The length of the CDR3 is 16 residues. Losses at the gene ends were 6 bases for V and 4 bases for J; bases not matched to a gene: 14. Germline assignment: CDR1 SNHLY and CDR2 FYNNEI.

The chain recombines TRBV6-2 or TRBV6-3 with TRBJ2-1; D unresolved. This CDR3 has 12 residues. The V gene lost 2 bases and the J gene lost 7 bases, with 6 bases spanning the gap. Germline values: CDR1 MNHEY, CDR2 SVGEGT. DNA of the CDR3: TGTGCCAGCAGTTACGTCCGGAATGAGCAGTTCTTC. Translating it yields CASSYVRNEQFF.

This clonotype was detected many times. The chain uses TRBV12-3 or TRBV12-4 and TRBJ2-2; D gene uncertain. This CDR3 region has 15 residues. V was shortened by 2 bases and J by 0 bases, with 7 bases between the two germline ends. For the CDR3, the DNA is TGTGCCAGCAGTTTACGGATACCGAACACCGGGGAGCTGTTTTTT. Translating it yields CASSLRIPNTGELFF.

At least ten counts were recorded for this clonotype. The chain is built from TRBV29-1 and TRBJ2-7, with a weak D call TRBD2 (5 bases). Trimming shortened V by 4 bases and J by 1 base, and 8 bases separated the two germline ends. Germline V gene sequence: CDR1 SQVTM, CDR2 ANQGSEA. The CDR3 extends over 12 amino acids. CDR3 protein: CSVARDSYEQYF. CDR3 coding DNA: TGCAGCGTTGCGAGGGATTCCTACGAGCAGTACTTC.

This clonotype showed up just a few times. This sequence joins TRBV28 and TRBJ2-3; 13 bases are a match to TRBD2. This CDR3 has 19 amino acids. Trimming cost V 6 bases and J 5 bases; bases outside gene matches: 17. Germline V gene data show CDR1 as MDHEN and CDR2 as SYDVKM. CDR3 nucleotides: TGTGCCAGCAGCCATGGCGGGGTCCGACTAGCGGGAGGTTTAGATACGCAGTATTTT. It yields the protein CASSHGGVRLAGGLDTQYF.

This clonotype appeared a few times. The CDR3 here is CASKAGPGANVLTF. DNA of the CDR3: TGTGCCAGTAAGGCGGGGCCCGGGGCCAACGTCCTGACTTTC. This chain links TRBV19 with TRBJ2-6; D may be TRBD2 (6 bases). Germline CDR1 and CDR2: LNHDA and SQIVND (reference sequence). The CDR3 has 14 residues. V lost 7 bases and J lost 4, with 11 bases in between. The full variable domain, with the rest looked up from reference TRBV19 and TRBJ2-6, is DGGITQSPKYLFRKEGQNVTLSCEQNLNHDAMYWYRQDPGQGLRLIYYSQIVNDFQKGDIAEGYSVSREKKESFPLTVTSAQKNPTAFYLCASKAGPGANVLTFGAGSRLTVL.

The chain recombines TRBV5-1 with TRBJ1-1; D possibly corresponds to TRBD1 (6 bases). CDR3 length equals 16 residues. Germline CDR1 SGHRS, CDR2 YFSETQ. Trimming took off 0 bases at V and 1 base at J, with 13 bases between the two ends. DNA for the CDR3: TGCGCCAGCAGCTTGGCCCCTGGACAGAGGAACACTGAAGCTTTCTTT. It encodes CASSLAPGQRNTEAFF.

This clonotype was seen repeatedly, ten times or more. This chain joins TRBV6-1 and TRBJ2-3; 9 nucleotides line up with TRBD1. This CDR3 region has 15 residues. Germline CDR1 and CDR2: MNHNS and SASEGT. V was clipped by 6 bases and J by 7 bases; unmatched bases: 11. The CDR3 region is CASRGRDRARNTQYF. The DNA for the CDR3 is TGTGCCAGCAGGGGCCGGGACAGGGCGAGAAATACGCAGTATTTT.